The next 30 T cell receptor beta chains were all read from a single sample in a study of human T cells and chemical hapten exposure (dated by TCRdb to about 2021). The library was obtained by RACE. Sequencer: NextSeq 500. TCRdb ran its own pipeline on the public reads, namely fastp trimming at Q25 and MiXCR clone calling, and kept in-frame beta chains. Identical CDR3 proteins give one entry, which carries the most common genes and DNA. Across this sample there are a few hundred thousand distinct CDR3 sequences, with around 5.5% seen only once. About 8.2% of the sample goes to the ten largest clones. The time point label corresponds to: pre-sensitization, week 0. The meaning of the sample's treatment or condition label: therapeutic diphenylcyclopropenone sensitization with weekly scalp DPC. The sample in question was whole blood, obtained in connection with sensitization to the hapten diphenylcyclopropenone (DPC). The source is a woman in her late teens or twenties with alopecia areata. Some clones in this sample may be carry-over from other donors' samples.

The chain links TRBV5-1 to TRBJ1-1; no reliable D call. CDR1 and CDR2 from the germline V gene are SGHRS and YFSETQ. CDR3 length: 13 amino acids. The V end was cut by 0 bases, the J end by 5 bases, with 8 bases between. For the CDR3, the DNA is TGCGCCAGCAGCTTGGATATGGGTACTGAAGCTTTCTTT. Its translation: CASSLDMGTEAFF.

The chain has TRBV10-3 and TRBJ1-6; no firm D call. This CDR3 is built from 13 residues. V was cut by 7 bases and J by 3 bases, with 7 bases left in between. Per germline, CDR1 ENHRY and CDR2 SYGVKD. CDR3 region: CAINYSYNSPLHF. The CDR3 nucleotides read TGTGCCATCAACTACAGCTATAATTCACCCCTCCACTTT.

This clonotype was detected a few times. DNA for the CDR3: TGTGCCAGCAGCTTAACCCTCCTGACACCACTGATGGAGAACACCGGGGAGCTGTTTTTT. Amino acids: CASSLTLLTPLMENTGELFF. The J gene is TRBJ2-2, the V gene TRBV13, with D uncertain. The length of the CDR3 is 20 residues. The ends were cut back, 2 bases at V and 1 base at J, with 23 bases in the middle. Germline-derived CDR1 and CDR2 are PRHDT and FYEKMQ (reference sequence).

This clonotype was seen a few times. The genes are TRBV7-9 and TRBJ1-1, with a tentative D call TRBD1 (5 bases). CDR3 length equals 17 residues. The V end lost 3 bases, the J end lost 1 base, and 18 bases lay between the germline ends. Germline CDR1 and CDR2: SEHNR and FQNEAQ (reference sequence). Here the CDR3 reads CASSFLQAAYRNTEAFF. The CDR3 nucleotides are TGTGCCAGCAGCTTTCTACAGGCCGCCTATCGGAACACTGAAGCTTTCTTT.

This clonotype has ten or more counts. This chain uses TRBV27 with TRBJ1-4; 9 nucleotides align to TRBD1. The V segment lost 2 bases and the J segment 8 bases; nucleotides outside the gene matches: 6. CDR1 is MNHEY, CDR2 SMNVEV, per germline (reference sequence). The CDR3 is 15 amino acids. This CDR3 reads CASSLQGQGGEKLFF. CDR3 bases: TGTGCCAGCAGTTTACAGGGACAGGGAGGAGAAAAACTGTTTTTT.

In its sample, this clonotype was seen many times. V is TRBV6-2 or TRBV6-3 and J is TRBJ2-1, with D unclear. The germline CDR1 and CDR2 sequences are MNHEY and SVGEGT. The CDR3 is 16 residues long. V was pared by 4 bases and J by 8 bases, with 21 bases between. The CDR3 region has the DNA TGTGCCAGCAGTTCGCCATTGACTTATACTTCTGATGAGCAGTTCTTC. It encodes CASSSPLTYTSDEQFF.

The chain joins TRBV19 to TRBJ1-2; 11 bases match TRBD1. The CDR3 covers 17 residues. V shed 4 bases and J 6 bases; nucleotides not matched to a gene: 13. The germline V gene encodes CDR1 LNHDA and CDR2 SQIVND (reference sequence). CDR3 amino acids: CASSTLRTGGLADGYTF. CDR3 coding DNA: TGTGCCAGTAGTACACTCCGGACAGGGGGCTTAGCGGATGGCTACACCTTC. Filled out from reference TRBV19 and TRBJ1-2, the complete variable domain reads DGGITQSPKYLFRKEGQNVTLSCEQNLNHDAMYWYRQDPGQGLRLIYYSQIVNDFQKGDIAEGYSVSREKKESFPLTVTSAQKNPTAFYLCASSTLRTGGLADGYTFGSGTRLTVV.

CDR3 nucleotide sequence: TGCAGTGCTTGGACGGCGACGGGCACTGAAGCTTTCTTT. Translated: CSAWTATGTEAFF. The rearrangement joins TRBV20-1 to TRBJ1-1; D remains ambiguous. Per the germline V gene, CDR1 is DFQATT and CDR2 is SNEGSKA (reference sequence). The CDR3 is 13 residues long. Trimming shortened V by 5 bases and J by 4 bases, and 14 bases separated the two germline ends.

Ten or more counts support this clonotype. This chain links TRBV4-1 with TRBJ1-5, with D hard to call. Germline CDR1 reads MGHRA; CDR2 reads YSYEKL. The V end was cut by 0 bases, the J end by 6 bases, with 6 bases between. This CDR3 region has 13 residues. CDR3 in DNA: TGCGCCAGCAGCCAAGAACCAGGTCAGCCCCAGCATTTT. Translated: CASSQEPGQPQHF.

This clonotype has more than one count but fewer than ten. The genes are TRBV4-3 and TRBJ1-2, with D uncertain. Looked up from germline, CDR1 is LGHNA and CDR2 is YSLEER. The V end was cut by 0 bases, the J end by 5 bases, with 10 bases between. This CDR3 region has 14 residues. CDR3 loop: CASSQDLRPYGYTF. The CDR3 region has the DNA TGCGCCAGCAGCCAAGATCTCCGGCCTTATGGCTACACCTTC.

The V call is TRBV15, the J call TRBJ1-5, with no clear D. The CDR3 runs to 12 residues. Trimming cost V 1 base and J 16 bases, with 14 bases left between them. The V gene's germline CDR1 is LNHNV and CDR2 YYDKDF (reference sequence). The chain's CDR3 is CATSRAGHIIHF. In nucleotides, the CDR3 is TGTGCCACCAGCAGAGCTGGCCATATAATCCATTTT. The full variable domain, completed using reference TRBV15 and TRBJ1-5, is DAMVIQNPRYQVTQFGKPVTLSCSQTLNHNVMYWYQQKSSQAPKLLFHYYDKDFNNEADTPDNFQSRRPNTSFCFLDIRSPGLGDTAMYLCATSRAGHIIHFGDGTRLSIL.

This clonotype was detected a few times. This chain uses TRBV12-3 or TRBV12-4 with TRBJ1-2; no clear D gene. This CDR3 has 12 residues. The ends were cut back, 1 base at V and 10 bases at J, with 10 bases in the middle. The CDR3 DNA reads TGTGCCAGCAGTTTAGAGAGGAGATTCTACACCTTC. This sequence encodes CASSLERRFYTF.

This clonotype has at least ten counts. This chain uses TRBV5-5 with TRBJ2-7; tentatively, D is TRBD2 (5 bases). The CDR3 is 15 amino acids. Looked up from germline, CDR1 is SGHKS and CDR2 is YYEKEE (reference sequence). Trimming pared 0 bases from V and 2 bases from J, leaving 12 bases between. CDR3 sequence reads: CASSLERALTYEQYF. The CDR3 region has the DNA TGTGCCAGCAGCTTGGAGAGGGCCCTGACCTACGAGCAGTACTTC.

In its sample, this clonotype was seen many times. This chain uses TRBV9 with TRBJ2-5; D is possibly TRBD2 (6 bases). The germline V gene has CDR1 SGDLS and CDR2 YYNGEE. V was shortened by 0 bases and J by 0 bases, with 15 bases between the two germline ends. CDR3 size: 17 residues. The CDR3 nucleotides read TGTGCCAGCAGCGTAGTAGATAGCGGCCGGTACCAAGAGACCCAGTACTTC. Translation gives CASSVVDSGRYQETQYF.

Many counts were recorded for this clonotype. V and J are TRBV3-1 and TRBJ2-1; 10 nucleotides match TRBD2. The CDR3 has 16 residues. The V and J ends lost 1 base and 5 bases, in that order; junction bases with no gene match: 5. Germline loops: CDR1 LGHDT, CDR2 YNNKEL (reference sequence). The CDR3 sequence is CASSQVIAGGDNEQFF. In nucleotides, the CDR3 is TGTGCCAGCAGCCAAGTCATAGCGGGGGGCGACAATGAGCAGTTCTTC.

The table lists this clonotype with many counts. The chain combines TRBV20-1 with TRBJ1-5; TRBD1 matches at 8 bases. The junction had 7 bases not matched to a gene; V was cut back by 3 bases and J by 3 bases. The CDR3 consists of 15 residues. The germline CDR1 and CDR2 sequences are DFQATT and SNEGSKA (reference sequence). CDR3 protein: CSASGRTGNNQPQHF. Written as DNA, the CDR3 is TGCAGTGCTAGTGGTCGGACAGGGAACAATCAGCCCCAGCATTTT.

J is TRBJ1-2 and V is TRBV12-3 or TRBV12-4; 8 bases are a match to TRBD1. After removal of 3 bases from V and 4 bases from J, the junction contained 1 base not matched to a gene. CDR3 length equals 13 residues. DNA of the CDR3: TGTGCCAGCAGTTTCAGGGGGCCCTATGGCTACACCTTC. It encodes CASSFRGPYGYTF.

This clonotype was observed a few times. The DNA of the CDR3 is TGTGCCAGCAGTATCCAGGGAGACATTCAGTACTTC. Translated: CASSIQGDIQYF. This chain joins TRBV12-3 or TRBV12-4 and TRBJ2-4, with D perhaps given as TRBD1 or TRBD2 (5 bases each). CDR3 size: 12 residues. V gave up 5 bases and J gave up 8 bases, with 10 bases separating them.

There are many counts of this clonotype. This chain joins TRBV13 and TRBJ1-1; TRBD1 matches at 9 bases. The CDR3 is 17 residues long. Germline V gives CDR1 PRHDT, CDR2 FYEKMQ (reference sequence). The V and J ends lost 5 bases and 5 bases, in that order; junction bases with no gene match: 15. CDR3 sequence reads: CASSLLPGQGRGTEAFF. In nucleotides, the CDR3 is TGTGCCAGCAGCCTACTCCCAGGACAGGGGAGGGGAACTGAAGCTTTCTTT.

This clonotype occurred a few times. The chain is built from TRBV5-6 and TRBJ1-1, with D hard to call. V lost 2 bases and J 1 base, leaving 12 bases between the germline ends. This CDR3 region has 15 residues. Per the germline V gene, CDR1 is SGHDT and CDR2 is YYEEEE. For the CDR3, the DNA is TGTGCCAGCAGCTTTGGCCCGGTTAGGAACACTGAAGCTTTCTTT. Protein: CASSFGPVRNTEAFF.

The chain is built from TRBV4-3 and TRBJ1-3; unclear D gene. V lost 0 bases to trimming and J lost 3 bases, with 18 bases between them. CDR3 length: 18 residues. Germline values: CDR1 LGHNA, CDR2 YSLEER. The CDR3 nucleotides read TGCGCCAGCAGCCAAGAAGTCCTATACATGAATTATGGAAACACCATATATTTT. Translated: CASSQEVLYMNYGNTIYF.

This clonotype was recorded a few times. The chain carries TRBV4-2 and TRBJ1-5, with no clear D. Trimming left V 3 bases short and J 9 bases short, with 21 bases between. Germline V lookup: CDR1 LGHNA, CDR2 YNFKEQ. The CDR3 is made up of 16 amino acids. The CDR3 sequence: CASSQVLTGSPWPQHF. In nucleotides, the CDR3 is TGTGCCAGCAGCCAGGTCCTGACGGGGAGCCCCTGGCCCCAGCATTTT.

Many counts were recorded for this clonotype. J is TRBJ1-1 and V is TRBV29-1; possibly TRBD1 for D (5 bases). The CDR3 covers 15 residues. The V end lost 6 bases, the J end lost 5 bases, and 22 bases lay between the germline ends. Germline V gene sequence: CDR1 SQVTM, CDR2 ANQGSEA. The CDR3 loop is CSVRQFTRRKTEAFF. DNA of the CDR3: TGCAGCGTAAGACAGTTTACTAGGAGGAAAACTGAAGCTTTCTTT.

This clonotype was recorded at least ten times. The chain couples TRBV20-1 to TRBJ1-3; possible D gene TRBD1, 5 bases. The CDR3 is 13 amino acids. The V end lost 6 bases, the J end lost 0 bases, and 9 bases lay between the germline ends. CDR1 DFQATT and CDR2 SNEGSKA come from the germline V gene (reference sequence). As DNA, the CDR3 is TGCAGTGCCGCGACAGACTCTGGAAACACCATATATTTT. Protein product: CSAATDSGNTIYF.

The chain is built from TRBV20-1 and TRBJ1-4, with 10 bases identical to TRBD1. Per the germline V gene, CDR1 is DFQATT and CDR2 is SNEGSKA (reference sequence). The V gene end was trimmed by 1 base and the J gene end by 6 bases; junction bases not matched to a gene: 5. This CDR3 is built from 15 residues. This CDR3 is CSARASGTGDEKLFF. Written as DNA, the CDR3 is TGCAGTGCTAGAGCGAGTGGGACAGGGGATGAAAAACTGTTTTTT.

The CDR3 region is CASSEWGASEAFF. In nucleotides, the CDR3 is TGTGCCAGCAGTGAATGGGGGGCCTCTGAAGCTTTCTTT. The rearrangement links TRBV6-1 to TRBJ1-1, with D possibly being TRBD1 (6 bases). Germline CDR1 and CDR2: MNHNS and SASEGT. The V and J ends lost 2 bases and 6 bases respectively, with 10 bases between them. CDR3 length: 13 residues.

J is TRBJ1-1 and V is TRBV19; D not resolved. The germline V and J ends were trimmed by 7 bases and 0 bases, with 12 bases remaining between them. From germline, CDR1 is LNHDA and CDR2 SQIVND (reference sequence). This CDR3 is 14 amino acids long. This chain's CDR3 is CASKIGFMNTEAFF. CDR3 in DNA: TGTGCCAGTAAGATAGGGTTCATGAACACTGAAGCTTTCTTT. Full variable domain (missing parts from reference TRBV19 and TRBJ1-1): DGGITQSPKYLFRKEGQNVTLSCEQNLNHDAMYWYRQDPGQGLRLIYYSQIVNDFQKGDIAEGYSVSREKKESFPLTVTSAQKNPTAFYLCASKIGFMNTEAFFGQGTRLTVV.

This clonotype has a handful of counts. V usage is TRBV6-5 and J usage is TRBJ1-1; the D gene is possibly TRBD1 (5 bases). CDR1 is MNHEY and CDR2 is SVGAGI in the germline V gene. The CDR3 contains 17 residues. The V end was cut by 2 bases, the J end by 3 bases, with 19 bases between. The CDR3 nucleotides are TGTGCCAGCAGTTACGGGGCTCAGGAGGACGGGGACACTGAAGCTTTCTTT. Protein product: CASSYGAQEDGDTEAFF.

This clonotype appeared many times. This rearrangement joins TRBV1 to TRBJ1-5; the table calls TRBD1, which could not be checked here. TRBV1 is labeled a pseudogene. This CDR3 is 16 amino acids long. CDR3 in amino acids: CTSSQGAMAGHQPQHF. CDR3 DNA sequence: TGCACCAGCAGCCAAGGAGCTATGGCAGGGCATCAGCCCCAGCATTTT.

This clonotype was detected ten times or more. V usage is TRBV7-3 and J usage is TRBJ1-1; D is uncertain. Germline CDR1 SGHTA, CDR2 FQGTGA. Trimming removed 5 bases at V and 1 base at J, with 8 bases between. The CDR3 is made up of 13 amino acids. CDR3 DNA: TGTGCCAGCAGCCAACAGCAGAACACTGAAGCTTTCTTT. Amino acids: CASSQQQNTEAFF.